This is a list of T cell receptor beta chains from one sample in a study of blood T cell repertoires in COVID-19. Repertoires were generated with immunoSEQ multiplex PCR, while TCRdb's copy carries only in-frame clones and drops some. The sample comprises roughly 200,000 clones, more than 75% of which are singletons, and about 2.9% rests with the top ten. Sequences were obtained from peripheral blood. These receptors were obtained from a man between 60 and 75 years old with acute or convalescent COVID-19. CDR3s include the opening cysteine and the closing phenylalanine or tryptophan. Fields, in order: CDR3 length, clone size, D gene, V gene, J gene, CDR3 protein, CDR3 DNA. The D gene is left open where the match is weak. Part of the rows lack a size; the others show once, few, many or a class for expanded clones.

len: 16
abundance: few
d_gene: TRBD1
v_gene: TRBV19
j_gene: TRBJ1-2
CDR3aa: CASSMNPWDRGYGYTF
CDR3nt: TGTGCCAGTAGTATGAACCCCTGGGACAGGGGGTATGGCTACACCTTC

len: 16
abundance: NA
d_gene: TRBD1
v_gene: TRBV6-2/TRBV6-3
j_gene: TRBJ2-7
CDR3aa: CASSYSGQVSSYEQYF
CDR3nt: TGTGCCAGCAGTTACTCGGGACAGGTGAGCTCCTACGAGCAGTACTTC

len: 12
abundance: many
d_gene: NA
v_gene: TRBV2
j_gene: TRBJ2-7
CDR3aa: CASSQASYEQYF
CDR3nt: TGTGCCAGCAGTCAGGCGAGCTACGAGCAGTACTTC

len: 15
abundance: NA
d_gene: NA
v_gene: TRBV5-8
j_gene: TRBJ1-2
CDR3aa: CASSLSTGSYYGYTF
CDR3nt: TGTGCCAGCAGCTTGAGTACAGGGTCATACTATGGCTACACCTTC

len: 16
abundance: few
d_gene: TRBD1
v_gene: TRBV5-1
j_gene: TRBJ1-1
CDR3aa: CASSPGTGGMDTEAFF
CDR3nt: TGCGCCAGCAGCCCAGGGACAGGGGGCATGGACACTGAAGCTTTCTTT

len: 16
abundance: NA
d_gene: TRBD1
v_gene: TRBV5-1
j_gene: TRBJ2-1
CDR3aa: CASSLNTGQGGNEQFF
CDR3nt: TGCGCCAGCAGCTTGAATACGGGACAGGGGGGCAATGAGCAGTTCTTC

len: 18
abundance: NA
d_gene: TRBD1
v_gene: TRBV19
j_gene: TRBJ1-6
CDR3aa: CASSPRWTGGTYNSPLHF
CDR3nt: TGTGCCAGTAGTCCGCGATGGACAGGGGGAACCTATAATTCACCCCTCCACTTT

len: 15
abundance: NA
d_gene: TRBD1
v_gene: TRBV7-8
j_gene: TRBJ1-4
CDR3aa: CASSLVQGGGEKLFF
CDR3nt: TGTGCCAGCAGCTTAGTTCAGGGGGGAGGTGAAAAACTGTTTTTT

len: 16
abundance: few
d_gene: NA
v_gene: TRBV7-2
j_gene: TRBJ1-5
CDR3aa: CASSLEPPGINQPQHF
CDR3nt: TGTGCCAGCAGCTTAGAGCCCCCAGGTATCAATCAGCCCCAGCATTTT

len: 17
abundance: NA
d_gene: TRBD1
v_gene: TRBV7-3
j_gene: TRBJ1-1
CDR3aa: CASSLVPHRGRDTEAFF
CDR3nt: TGTGCCAGCAGCTTAGTGCCCCACAGGGGGCGCGACACTGAAGCTTTCTTT

len: 19
abundance: NA
d_gene: TRBD2
v_gene: TRBV5-8
j_gene: TRBJ2-3
CDR3aa: CASSLEPGLAGATTDTQYF
CDR3nt: TGTGCCAGCAGCTTGGAACCGGGACTAGCGGGGGCCACCACAGATACGCAGTATTTT